Reported below is one T cell receptor beta chain. These data originate in a study of human T cells and chemical hapten exposure. Germline assignment: CDR1 LNHDA and CDR2 SQIVND (reference sequence). V was clipped by 10 bases and J by 4 bases, with 13 bases between them. This CDR3 contains 12 residues. TCRdb called the RACE reads again in MiXCR, with one record for every CDR3 protein. The data show 65,000 or so distinct CDR3 sequences, about 6% seen once. Time point indicated: healthy volunteer bleed at 6 weeks. Unfractionated whole blood was the source of the extracted total RNA. The receptor comes from a female donor in good health. Some clones in this sample may be carry-over from other donors' samples. Material for sequencing was whole blood. The chain joins TRBV19 to TRBJ2-5; possible D gene TRBD2, 6 bases. Written as DNA, the CDR3 is TGTGCCACCGCGGGACTCCGAGAGACCCAGTACTTC. Protein: CATAGLRETQYF. Using reference TRBV19 and TRBJ2-5 for the parts outside the CDR3, the full variable domain is DGGITQSPKYLFRKEGQNVTLSCEQNLNHDAMYWYRQDPGQGLRLIYYSQIVNDFQKGDIAEGYSVSREKKESFPLTVTSAQKNPTAFYLCATAGLRETQYFGPGTRLLVL.